The rows below give T cell receptor beta chains drawn from one sample of a study of cytomegalovirus exposure and HLA in healthy donors. Produced via immunoSEQ multiplex PCR; TCRdb's table is partial and in-frame only. The sample shows around 78,000 clones, 80% of them seen only once. Sequenced: PBMCs. The receptor set was obtained from a male donor in good health and CMV-seronegative. The CDR3 runs from the conserved cysteine through the conserved F or W. Fields, in order: clone size, V gene, J gene, D gene, CDR3 DNA, CDR3 protein. A D gene is named only where the DNA matches it firmly. Where a row states a size, it is once, few, many or the class of an expanded clone; other rows omit it.

clone_size: -; v_call: TRBV5-8; j_call: TRBJ2-1; d_call: -; cdr3_nt: TGTGCCAGCAGCTTGGGAGAGGTCAATGAGCAGTTCTTC; cdr3_aa: CASSLGEVNEQFF
clone_size: -; v_call: TRBV28; j_call: TRBJ2-5; d_call: -; cdr3_nt: TGTGCCAGCAGTTACCCCGGGAGCCCCGGGGGGACCCAGTACTTC; cdr3_aa: CASSYPGSPGGTQYF
clone_size: -; v_call: TRBV15; j_call: TRBJ1-4; d_call: -; cdr3_nt: TGTGCCACCAGCAGAGATAGGGCAGGGCCGCTTGAAAAACTGTTTTTT; cdr3_aa: CATSRDRAGPLEKLFF
clone_size: few; v_call: TRBV9; j_call: TRBJ2-1; d_call: -; cdr3_nt: TGTGCCAGCAGCGTAGGTCCGAGGTACAATGAGCAGTTCTTC; cdr3_aa: CASSVGPRYNEQFF
clone_size: -; v_call: TRBV13; j_call: TRBJ2-2; d_call: -; cdr3_nt: TGTGCCAGCAGCCTCGACAGGGAGGCCGGGGAGCTGTTTTTT; cdr3_aa: CASSLDREAGELFF
clone_size: -; v_call: TRBV5-1; j_call: TRBJ2-1; d_call: TRBD2; cdr3_nt: TGCGCCAGCACCCCTGCCCTAGCGGGAGTCGGTGAGCAGTTCTTC; cdr3_aa: CASTPALAGVGEQFF
clone_size: -; v_call: TRBV28; j_call: TRBJ2-3; d_call: -; cdr3_nt: TGTGCCAGTAGATTGGGGCGAGGCACAGATACGCAGTATTTT; cdr3_aa: CASRLGRGTDTQYF
clone_size: few; v_call: TRBV30; j_call: TRBJ1-1; d_call: TRBD1; cdr3_nt: TGTGCCTGGAGTCAATCGTCAGGGGGCTCTGAAGCTTTCTTT; cdr3_aa: CAWSQSSGGSEAFF
clone_size: -; v_call: TRBV6-1; j_call: TRBJ1-2; d_call: TRBD1; cdr3_nt: TGTGCCAGCAGAGACGACAGGGGTTTCGATGGCTACACCTTC; cdr3_aa: CASRDDRGFDGYTF
clone_size: -; v_call: TRBV6-5; j_call: TRBJ1-1; d_call: TRBD1; cdr3_nt: TGTGCCAGCAGTTACTCCCCGGACAGGGGATGGGCTTTCTTT; cdr3_aa: CASSYSPDRGWAFF
clone_size: -; v_call: TRBV7-9; j_call: TRBJ1-2; d_call: -; cdr3_nt: TGTGCCAGCAGCCAGGCCAACCGGGGGGGTAGTAGTGGCTACACCTTC; cdr3_aa: CASSQANRGGSSGYTF
clone_size: -; v_call: TRBV23-1; j_call: TRBJ2-7; d_call: TRBD1; cdr3_nt: TGCGCCAGCAGCCAAATACTTAAGGACAGGGCGAATCAGCAGTACTTC; cdr3_aa: CASSQILKDRANQQYF
clone_size: -; v_call: TRBV18; j_call: TRBJ2-2; d_call: TRBD1; cdr3_nt: TGTGCCAGCTCACCCGGGACAGGGGCGGCCGGGGAGCTGTTTTTT; cdr3_aa: CASSPGTGAAGELFF
clone_size: -; v_call: TRBV5-4; j_call: TRBJ1-2; d_call: TRBD1; cdr3_nt: TGTGCCAGCAGCTTCAGTCGACAGGGTGGCTATGGCTACACCTTC; cdr3_aa: CASSFSRQGGYGYTF
clone_size: few; v_call: TRBV28; j_call: TRBJ2-5; d_call: -; cdr3_nt: TGTGCCAGCACCCCTAATGGGGCGGGATCAAAGACCCAGTACTTC; cdr3_aa: CASTPNGAGSKTQYF
clone_size: -; v_call: TRBV9; j_call: TRBJ1-2; d_call: -; cdr3_nt: TGTGCCAGCAGCGGAGGCGCCTATGGCTACACCTTC; cdr3_aa: CASSGGAYGYTF
clone_size: -; v_call: TRBV19; j_call: TRBJ1-2; d_call: TRBD1; cdr3_nt: TGTGCCAGTATTGACAGGGGATCGGCTAACTATGGCTACACCTTC; cdr3_aa: CASIDRGSANYGYTF
clone_size: -; v_call: TRBV29-1; j_call: TRBJ2-7; d_call: TRBD1; cdr3_nt: TGCAGCGTTGACTCCGGGACAGGGGGCTACGAGCAGTACTTC; cdr3_aa: CSVDSGTGGYEQYF
clone_size: -; v_call: TRBV7-2; j_call: TRBJ1-1; d_call: TRBD1; cdr3_nt: TGTGCCAGCAGCTTATTCGCAGGGGGCGCAGGGAACACTGAAGCTTTCTTT; cdr3_aa: CASSLFAGGAGNTEAFF
clone_size: -; v_call: TRBV7-8; j_call: TRBJ2-6; d_call: TRBD1; cdr3_nt: TGTGCCAGCAGCATGGGACAGGGCGGCGATCGACTCTCTGGGGCCAACGTCCTGACTTTC; cdr3_aa: CASSMGQGGDRLSGANVLTF
clone_size: -; v_call: TRBV5-1; j_call: TRBJ1-2; d_call: -; cdr3_nt: TGCGCCAGCAGCTTCAGAGGACAGAACTATGGCTACACCTTC; cdr3_aa: CASSFRGQNYGYTF
clone_size: -; v_call: TRBV28; j_call: TRBJ1-1; d_call: TRBD1; cdr3_nt: TGTGCCAGCAGTAGGGACAGGGGCACTGAAGCTTTCTTT; cdr3_aa: CASSRDRGTEAFF
clone_size: -; v_call: TRBV10-1; j_call: TRBJ2-7; d_call: -; cdr3_nt: TGCGCCAGCAGTGAGTCGACAGGAGCGGACGAGCAGTACTTC; cdr3_aa: CASSESTGADEQYF
clone_size: -; v_call: TRBV9; j_call: TRBJ2-2; d_call: TRBD2; cdr3_nt: TGTGCCAGCAGCGTAGACGGGCGGGGGACCGGGGAGCTGTTTTTT; cdr3_aa: CASSVDGRGTGELFF
clone_size: -; v_call: TRBV9; j_call: TRBJ1-4; d_call: TRBD1; cdr3_nt: TGTGCCAGCAGCGCACCCCCCGAGGGGGCGTATGAAAAACTGTTTTTT; cdr3_aa: CASSAPPEGAYEKLFF
clone_size: -; v_call: TRBV7-8; j_call: TRBJ1-1; d_call: TRBD1; cdr3_nt: TGTGCCAGCAGCCTGGGACAGGGGGACACTGAAGCTTTCTTT; cdr3_aa: CASSLGQGDTEAFF
clone_size: -; v_call: TRBV27; j_call: TRBJ1-6; d_call: -; cdr3_nt: TGTGCCAGCAGGGTCTCTACAGCTTCACCCCTCCACTTT; cdr3_aa: CASRVSTASPLHF
clone_size: few; v_call: TRBV7-9; j_call: TRBJ1-1; d_call: -; cdr3_nt: TGTGCCAGCAGCTTGCAGGGGGAAGCTTTCTTT; cdr3_aa: CASSLQGEAFF
clone_size: -; v_call: TRBV5-1; j_call: TRBJ2-7; d_call: -; cdr3_nt: TGCGCCAGCAGCTTGGCAACTAGTCCCGAAGAGCAGTACTTC; cdr3_aa: CASSLATSPEEQYF
clone_size: -; v_call: TRBV11-2; j_call: TRBJ1-5; d_call: TRBD1; cdr3_nt: TGTGCCAGCAGCTTGTACAGGGGAAGCAATCAGCCCCAGCATTTT; cdr3_aa: CASSLYRGSNQPQHF
clone_size: -; v_call: TRBV7-2; j_call: TRBJ1-2; d_call: -; cdr3_nt: TGTGCCAGCTCGGTATCGAACTATGGCTACACCTTC; cdr3_aa: CASSVSNYGYTF
clone_size: -; v_call: TRBV6-1; j_call: TRBJ2-5; d_call: -; cdr3_nt: TGTGCCAGCAAGGGACACCCCGAGCGGGAGACCCAGTACTTC; cdr3_aa: CASKGHPERETQYF
clone_size: -; v_call: TRBV9; j_call: TRBJ2-1; d_call: -; cdr3_nt: TGTGCCAGCAGCACCTCAAGGACAGGGACTAATTTTCCTCTGTTCTTC; cdr3_aa: CASSTSRTGTNFPLFF
clone_size: -; v_call: TRBV6-6; j_call: TRBJ2-5; d_call: TRBD1; cdr3_nt: TGTGCCAGCAGGCGGGGACAGGGCCAAGAGACCCAGTACTTC; cdr3_aa: CASRRGQGQETQYF
clone_size: -; v_call: TRBV5-1; j_call: TRBJ2-2; d_call: -; cdr3_nt: TGCGCCAGCAGCTTTGGGGAATGGGAGACCGGGGAGCTGTTTTTT; cdr3_aa: CASSFGEWETGELFF
clone_size: -; v_call: TRBV7-9; j_call: TRBJ2-5; d_call: TRBD2; cdr3_nt: TGTGCCAGCAGCATGCGTCGGACTAGCGGCCAAGAGACCCAGTACTTC; cdr3_aa: CASSMRRTSGQETQYF
clone_size: few; v_call: TRBV6-1; j_call: TRBJ1-2; d_call: -; cdr3_nt: TGTGCCAGCAGTCCTACGGTAGGCTACACCTTC; cdr3_aa: CASSPTVGYTF
clone_size: few; v_call: TRBV9; j_call: TRBJ2-5; d_call: -; cdr3_nt: TGTGCCAGCAGCGTACGAGGCCAAGAGACCCAGTACTTC; cdr3_aa: CASSVRGQETQYF
clone_size: -; v_call: TRBV30; j_call: TRBJ1-1; d_call: TRBD1; cdr3_nt: TGTGCCTGGAGTGTAGGACAGGGGACCACTGAAGCTTTCTTT; cdr3_aa: CAWSVGQGTTEAFF
clone_size: -; v_call: TRBV6-1; j_call: TRBJ2-7; d_call: TRBD2; cdr3_nt: TGTGCCAGCAAGACTAGCGGGCCAACCTACGAGCAGTACTTC; cdr3_aa: CASKTSGPTYEQYF
clone_size: once; v_call: TRBV5-1; j_call: TRBJ2-3; d_call: TRBD2; cdr3_nt: TGCGCCAGCAGCAGCGGACTAGCGGCAGATACGCAGTATTTT; cdr3_aa: CASSSGLAADTQYF
clone_size: -; v_call: TRBV4-1; j_call: TRBJ2-7; d_call: TRBD1; cdr3_nt: TGCGCCAGCAGCCGAAGAAGCTCGCAGGGGGCATCCTACGAGCAGTACTTC; cdr3_aa: CASSRRSSQGASYEQYF
clone_size: -; v_call: TRBV11-2; j_call: TRBJ1-1; d_call: TRBD1; cdr3_nt: TGTGCCACGGGGACAGGGCGGAACACTGAAGCTTTCTTT; cdr3_aa: CATGTGRNTEAFF
clone_size: few; v_call: TRBV27; j_call: TRBJ1-5; d_call: TRBD1; cdr3_nt: TGTGCCAGCAGTTTAAGAGGGGGCCGCAATCAGCCCCAGCATTTT; cdr3_aa: CASSLRGGRNQPQHF
clone_size: -; v_call: TRBV30; j_call: TRBJ1-2; d_call: -; cdr3_nt: TGTGCCTGGAGCCCAGGGAACTATGGCTACACCTTC; cdr3_aa: CAWSPGNYGYTF
clone_size: once; v_call: TRBV19; j_call: TRBJ2-2; d_call: TRBD1; cdr3_nt: TGTGCCAGTAGTACCCGGACAGGGGCGAACACCGGGGAGCTGTTTTTT; cdr3_aa: CASSTRTGANTGELFF
clone_size: -; v_call: TRBV2; j_call: TRBJ1-1; d_call: TRBD1; cdr3_nt: TGTGCCAGCAGTGAAGGACAGGGGCCAAACACTGAAGCTTTCTTT; cdr3_aa: CASSEGQGPNTEAFF
clone_size: once; v_call: TRBV5-4; j_call: TRBJ2-5; d_call: -; cdr3_nt: TGTGCCAGCAGCCCCGGTGGGGAGGAGACCCAGTACTTC; cdr3_aa: CASSPGGEETQYF
clone_size: -; v_call: TRBV7-2; j_call: TRBJ1-4; d_call: -; cdr3_nt: TGTGCCAGCAGCTTACAGGGTCCTAATGAAAAACTGTTTTTT; cdr3_aa: CASSLQGPNEKLFF
clone_size: -; v_call: TRBV7-9; j_call: TRBJ2-7; d_call: TRBD1; cdr3_nt: TGTGCCACCCAGGTCGGGACAGGGACCTACGAGCAGTACTTC; cdr3_aa: CATQVGTGTYEQYF
clone_size: -; v_call: TRBV5-1; j_call: TRBJ2-7; d_call: -; cdr3_nt: TGCGCCAGCAGTTCCGGGACACCCAGCTCCTACGAGCAGTACTTC; cdr3_aa: CASSSGTPSSYEQYF
clone_size: once; v_call: TRBV7-6; j_call: TRBJ2-1; d_call: TRBD2; cdr3_nt: TGTGCCAGCAGCTATAGCGGGGGTAGCTCCTACAATGAGCAGTTCTTC; cdr3_aa: CASSYSGGSSYNEQFF
clone_size: -; v_call: TRBV7-6; j_call: TRBJ1-2; d_call: TRBD1; cdr3_nt: TGTGCCAGCAGCCGGACAGGGACCTATGGCTACACCTTC; cdr3_aa: CASSRTGTYGYTF